Listed below are T cell receptor beta chains from one sample, sequenced in a study of blood T cell repertoires in COVID-19. Repertoires were generated with immunoSEQ multiplex PCR, while TCRdb's copy carries only in-frame clones and drops some. Here the sample spans some 160,000 clones, under 90% being singletons. Input material: PBMCs or T cells enriched from blood (not recorded which). The receptors originated from a woman aged 45 to 65 who had recovered from COVID-19. Each CDR3 is given with its conserved first and last residue. The D gene is left open where the match is weak. Size is stated for part of the rows, as once, few or many counts, or as a class when the clone is expanded.

j_gene: TRBJ2-1; v_gene: TRBV6-5; d_gene: TRBD2; abundance: NA; CDR3nt: TGTGCCAGCCGATTAGCGGGAGGCTATGAGCAGTTCTTC; CDR3aa: CASRLAGGYEQFF
j_gene: TRBJ1-2; v_gene: TRBV29-1; d_gene: NA; abundance: NA; CDR3nt: TGCAGCGTTGAAACCCCGGGGAAGAACGGCTATGGCTACACCTTC; CDR3aa: CSVETPGKNGYGYTF
j_gene: TRBJ2-7; v_gene: TRBV5-1; d_gene: TRBD1; abundance: NA; CDR3nt: TGCGCCAGCAGCTTTACCCCCCAGGGGGAAGGGGGATACGAGCAGTACTTC; CDR3aa: CASSFTPQGEGGYEQYF
j_gene: TRBJ2-7; v_gene: TRBV14; d_gene: TRBD2; abundance: NA; CDR3nt: TGTGCCAGCAGCCAAGTTAAACTAGCGGGAGTCTACGAGCAGTACTTC; CDR3aa: CASSQVKLAGVYEQYF
j_gene: TRBJ1-2; v_gene: TRBV11-2; d_gene: NA; abundance: NA; CDR3nt: TGTGCCAGCAGCCTGAACCGGGAGAAAAATGGCTACACCTTC; CDR3aa: CASSLNREKNGYTF
j_gene: TRBJ1-5; v_gene: TRBV28; d_gene: NA; abundance: NA; CDR3nt: TGTGCCAGCACTCCCCCGACGGGGTACAATCAGCCCCAGCATTTT; CDR3aa: CASTPPTGYNQPQHF
j_gene: TRBJ1-4; v_gene: TRBV2; d_gene: TRBD1; abundance: NA; CDR3nt: TGTGCCAGCAGCTTGGACAGGCTTAATGAAAAACTGTTTTTT; CDR3aa: CASSLDRLNEKLFF
j_gene: TRBJ2-7; v_gene: TRBV4-3; d_gene: TRBD1; abundance: few; CDR3nt: TGCGCCAGCAGCCAAGACAGGACAGGACCTTACGAGCAGTACTTC; CDR3aa: CASSQDRTGPYEQYF
j_gene: TRBJ2-1; v_gene: TRBV5-1; d_gene: NA; abundance: NA; CDR3nt: TGCGCCAGCAGCCCGCTAGCGTCCCTCAATGAGCAGTTCTTC; CDR3aa: CASSPLASLNEQFF
j_gene: TRBJ2-2; v_gene: TRBV18; d_gene: TRBD1; abundance: NA; CDR3nt: TGTGCCAGCTCCCCCGGGACAGGGGGCTTCACCGGGGAGCTGTTTTTT; CDR3aa: CASSPGTGGFTGELFF
j_gene: TRBJ2-1; v_gene: TRBV11-2; d_gene: TRBD2; abundance: NA; CDR3nt: TGTGCCAGCAGCTTAGAAATTAGCGGGAGGGCGGCAAATGAGCAGTTCTTC; CDR3aa: CASSLEISGRAANEQFF
j_gene: TRBJ2-7; v_gene: TRBV3-1/TRBV3-2; d_gene: TRBD2; abundance: NA; CDR3nt: TGTGCCAGCAGCCAGACTAGCGGGAGGTACGAGCAGTACTTC; CDR3aa: CASSQTSGRYEQYF
j_gene: TRBJ2-7; v_gene: TRBV14; d_gene: NA; abundance: NA; CDR3nt: TGTGCCAGCAGCCAAGCTTTAGTCGCCCCAGGCGAGCAGTACTTC; CDR3aa: CASSQALVAPGEQYF
j_gene: TRBJ2-5; v_gene: TRBV9; d_gene: TRBD1; abundance: NA; CDR3nt: TGTGCCAGCAGCGTAGGTGGGACAGGCGAAGAGACCCAGTACTTC; CDR3aa: CASSVGGTGEETQYF
j_gene: TRBJ2-3; v_gene: TRBV3-1/TRBV3-2; d_gene: NA; abundance: NA; CDR3nt: TGTGCCAGCAGCCAATTAACGTTAGGCACAGATACGCAGTATTTT; CDR3aa: CASSQLTLGTDTQYF
j_gene: TRBJ2-7; v_gene: TRBV19; d_gene: TRBD2; abundance: NA; CDR3nt: TGTGCCAGTAGTATAGGTCTAGCGGGAGGGCCCATGGGCGAGCAGTACTTC; CDR3aa: CASSIGLAGGPMGEQYF
j_gene: TRBJ2-1; v_gene: TRBV23-1; d_gene: TRBD1; abundance: NA; CDR3nt: TGCGCCAGGTTGGACAGGGACAATGAGCAGTTCTTC; CDR3aa: CARLDRDNEQFF
j_gene: TRBJ2-1; v_gene: TRBV7-2; d_gene: NA; abundance: NA; CDR3nt: TGTGCCAGCAGCTTATCTGCGGGGCTATACAATGAGCAGTTCTTC; CDR3aa: CASSLSAGLYNEQFF
j_gene: TRBJ1-6; v_gene: TRBV6-5; d_gene: NA; abundance: NA; CDR3nt: TGTGCCAGCAGGCGCCCAAATTCACCCCTCCACTTT; CDR3aa: CASRRPNSPLHF
j_gene: TRBJ2-3; v_gene: TRBV2; d_gene: NA; abundance: NA; CDR3nt: TGTGCCAGCAGTGATCGTACTAGTAAGGCAGATACGCAGTATTTT; CDR3aa: CASSDRTSKADTQYF
j_gene: TRBJ1-1; v_gene: TRBV3-1/TRBV3-2; d_gene: NA; abundance: NA; CDR3nt: TGTGCCAGCAGCCAAGACAGGGATGGGACTGAAGCTTTCTTT; CDR3aa: CASSQDRDGTEAFF
j_gene: TRBJ2-2; v_gene: TRBV6-2/TRBV6-3; d_gene: NA; abundance: NA; CDR3nt: TGTGCCAGCAGCTGGATGGGGGGGCTGTTTTTT; CDR3aa: CASSWMGGLFF
j_gene: TRBJ2-1; v_gene: TRBV5-1; d_gene: TRBD2; abundance: NA; CDR3nt: TGCGCCAGCAGCTTGGCTCCTAAGGGAGGGGAGCAGTTCTTC; CDR3aa: CASSLAPKGGEQFF
j_gene: TRBJ2-3; v_gene: TRBV7-9; d_gene: TRBD2; abundance: NA; CDR3nt: TGTGCCAGCAGCCTCACTAGCGGGGGCGGCACAGATACGCAGTATTTT; CDR3aa: CASSLTSGGGTDTQYF
j_gene: TRBJ1-1; v_gene: TRBV11-2; d_gene: NA; abundance: NA; CDR3nt: TGTGCCAGCAGCCCCGAGGACAGAAAAGCTTTCTTT; CDR3aa: CASSPEDRKAFF
j_gene: TRBJ2-1; v_gene: TRBV5-1; d_gene: NA; abundance: NA; CDR3nt: TGCGCCAGCAGCTTGGACGGGGGCTCCTACAATGAGCAGTTCTTC; CDR3aa: CASSLDGGSYNEQFF
j_gene: TRBJ2-1; v_gene: TRBV28; d_gene: NA; abundance: NA; CDR3nt: TGTGCCAGCAGTTTGGCAGGCCTAAAGGACAATGAGCAGTTCTTC; CDR3aa: CASSLAGLKDNEQFF
j_gene: TRBJ1-2; v_gene: TRBV7-2; d_gene: TRBD1; abundance: once; CDR3nt: TGTGCCAGCAGCTTAGAGGGGAGACAGGGGAATGGCTACACCTTC; CDR3aa: CASSLEGRQGNGYTF
j_gene: TRBJ1-3; v_gene: TRBV28; d_gene: NA; abundance: NA; CDR3nt: TGTGCCAGCAGTTCCCCCGGGGGAGGCTCTGGAAACACCATATATTTT; CDR3aa: CASSSPGGGSGNTIYF
j_gene: TRBJ2-3; v_gene: TRBV19; d_gene: NA; abundance: NA; CDR3nt: TGTGCCAGCCGAGACCGGGGAGCGGTAGGAGATACGCAGTATTTT; CDR3aa: CASRDRGAVGDTQYF
j_gene: TRBJ1-2; v_gene: TRBV7-8; d_gene: TRBD1; abundance: once; CDR3nt: TGTGCCAGCAGCTTAGTCCAGGGGGGCGGCTACACCTTC; CDR3aa: CASSLVQGGGYTF
j_gene: TRBJ2-1; v_gene: TRBV19; d_gene: TRBD2; abundance: many; CDR3nt: TGTGCCAGTAGTAGACGACTAGCTTTCGATGAGCAGTTCTTC; CDR3aa: CASSRRLAFDEQFF
j_gene: TRBJ1-1; v_gene: TRBV19; d_gene: TRBD1; abundance: NA; CDR3nt: TGTGCCAGCAAACAACCGGGACAGCAAGAAGCTTTCTTT; CDR3aa: CASKQPGQQEAFF
j_gene: TRBJ2-5; v_gene: TRBV13; d_gene: TRBD1; abundance: NA; CDR3nt: TGTGCCAGCAGCTTCAGACCTGTGATCAAACAGGGGGCCGGAGAGACCCAGTACTTC; CDR3aa: CASSFRPVIKQGAGETQYF
j_gene: TRBJ2-7; v_gene: TRBV29-1; d_gene: NA; abundance: NA; CDR3nt: TGCAGCGTTGTGGCGGGCGGCTACGAGCAGTACTTC; CDR3aa: CSVVAGGYEQYF
j_gene: TRBJ1-3; v_gene: TRBV29-1; d_gene: NA; abundance: NA; CDR3nt: TGCAGCGCCGGCAGCGGCTCTGGAAACACCATATATTTT; CDR3aa: CSAGSGSGNTIYF
j_gene: TRBJ2-7; v_gene: TRBV7-2; d_gene: NA; abundance: NA; CDR3nt: TGTGCCAGCAGCCTCTCAGGGGTTAGGAACGAGCAGTACTTC; CDR3aa: CASSLSGVRNEQYF
j_gene: TRBJ1-6; v_gene: TRBV6-5; d_gene: NA; abundance: once; CDR3nt: TGTGCCAGCAGCCCCCAACGGAATTCACCCCTCCACTTT; CDR3aa: CASSPQRNSPLHF
j_gene: TRBJ1-2; v_gene: TRBV28; d_gene: TRBD1; abundance: NA; CDR3nt: TGTGCCAGCATAAGGACAGGGAGTCGGGCCTATGGCTACACCTTC; CDR3aa: CASIRTGSRAYGYTF
j_gene: TRBJ1-4; v_gene: TRBV18; d_gene: NA; abundance: NA; CDR3nt: TGTGCCAGCTCATGGAACCGGGAGAGTAATGAAAAACTGTTTTTT; CDR3aa: CASSWNRESNEKLFF
j_gene: TRBJ1-2; v_gene: TRBV12-3/TRBV12-4; d_gene: NA; abundance: NA; CDR3nt: TGTGCCAGCAGTGGACGAGACAGGAGATTCTTC; CDR3aa: CASSGRDRRFF
j_gene: TRBJ2-7; v_gene: TRBV27; d_gene: NA; abundance: NA; CDR3nt: TGTGCCAGCCGGACGGGAGCCTACGAGCAGTACTTC; CDR3aa: CASRTGAYEQYF
j_gene: TRBJ1-1; v_gene: TRBV4-3; d_gene: NA; abundance: NA; CDR3nt: TGCGCCAGCAGCCAAGTGAGGACCGCGGGGACTGAAGCTTTCTTT; CDR3aa: CASSQVRTAGTEAFF
j_gene: TRBJ2-2; v_gene: TRBV2; d_gene: TRBD2; abundance: NA; CDR3nt: TGTGCCAGCAGTGGCGGGAGAGAGACCGGGGAGCTGTTTTTT; CDR3aa: CASSGGRETGELFF
j_gene: TRBJ2-7; v_gene: TRBV9; d_gene: TRBD1; abundance: NA; CDR3nt: TGTGCCAGCAGCGTAGACAGGGGTTCAGGGGAGCAGTACTTC; CDR3aa: CASSVDRGSGEQYF
j_gene: TRBJ1-1; v_gene: TRBV29-1; d_gene: NA; abundance: NA; CDR3nt: TGCAGCGTGCTGAGGGCGAACACTGAAGCTTTCTTT; CDR3aa: CSVLRANTEAFF
j_gene: TRBJ1-4; v_gene: TRBV6-5; d_gene: TRBD1; abundance: NA; CDR3nt: TGTGCCAGCAGTCCGGGACAGGGGTCCGGAAAACTGTTTTTT; CDR3aa: CASSPGQGSGKLFF
j_gene: TRBJ2-7; v_gene: TRBV18; d_gene: NA; abundance: NA; CDR3nt: TGTGCCAGCTCACCACTAGCGACGGGCGAGCAGTACTTC; CDR3aa: CASSPLATGEQYF
j_gene: TRBJ1-1; v_gene: TRBV3-1/TRBV3-2; d_gene: NA; abundance: few; CDR3nt: TGTGCCAGCAGCCAGGGGGGAAACACTGAAGCTTTCTTT; CDR3aa: CASSQGGNTEAFF
j_gene: TRBJ2-5; v_gene: TRBV11-2; d_gene: TRBD2; abundance: NA; CDR3nt: TGTGCCAGCAGCTATCTCCGGGGCGGGAGGGCCAGTCAAGAGACCCAGTACTTC; CDR3aa: CASSYLRGGRASQETQYF
j_gene: TRBJ2-3; v_gene: TRBV2; d_gene: NA; abundance: NA; CDR3nt: TGTGCCAGCAAATGGGAGAGCACAGATACGCAGTATTTT; CDR3aa: CASKWESTDTQYF
j_gene: TRBJ2-3; v_gene: TRBV7-9; d_gene: NA; abundance: NA; CDR3nt: TGTGCCAGCAGTCGACCGAGCAGTCGGGGCACAGATACGCAGTATTTT; CDR3aa: CASSRPSSRGTDTQYF
j_gene: TRBJ1-5; v_gene: TRBV6-2/TRBV6-3; d_gene: NA; abundance: NA; CDR3nt: TGTGCCAGCAGCAGCCATGCGACAGGCCTATATCAGCCCCAGCATTTT; CDR3aa: CASSSHATGLYQPQHF
j_gene: TRBJ2-2; v_gene: TRBV7-6; d_gene: TRBD2; abundance: NA; CDR3nt: TGTGCCAGCAGCTTTAGCGGGGCTACCGGGGAGCTGTTTTTT; CDR3aa: CASSFSGATGELFF
j_gene: TRBJ2-7; v_gene: TRBV2; d_gene: TRBD2; abundance: NA; CDR3nt: TGTGCCAGCAGTCCAAGCGGGGCCGATACCTACGAGCAGTACTTC; CDR3aa: CASSPSGADTYEQYF